These 16 T cell receptor beta chains originate from one sample sequenced in a study of T cell responses to AZD1222 COVID-19 vaccine (dated by TCRdb to about 2021). Libraries were constructed by the immunoSEQ multiplex PCR assay. This immuneACCESS table, as held by TCRdb, lists in-frame sequences with V and J called but not all clones. Of the missing ones, under half trace to an unresolved V gene in checked studies; the others have no known cause. A total of about 160,000 clones appear in this sample, about 91% of them only once. The ten largest clones take up around 4.6% of the sample. This specimen's time point label, interpreted: baseline before first vaccination. This sample's treatment or condition label indicates: meningococcal conjugate vaccine given as trial control. The starting material was peripheral blood, obtained on day 0 of MenACWY control vaccination. The receptors come from an adult in good health.

A remark on this clone: Different DNA sequences within this sample yield the same CDR3. The chain recombines TRBV7-6 with TRBJ2-7, with D perhaps matching TRBD2 (5 bases). The germline V and J ends were trimmed by 5 bases and 1 base, with 15 bases remaining between them. This CDR3 has 15 amino acids. Germline loops: CDR1 SGHVS, CDR2 FNYEAQ. The CDR3 here is CASSPRAGSSYEQYF. The CDR3 DNA sequence: TGTGCCAGCAGCCCAAGGGCGGGCTCATCCTACGAGCAGTACTTC.

The chain joins TRBV9 to TRBJ1-6; a weak D match, TRBD1 (5 bases). The CDR3 contains 12 residues. Trimming shortened V by 10 bases and J by 8 bases, and 13 bases separated the two germline ends. Germline assignment: CDR1 SGDLS and CDR2 YYNGEE. The CDR3 sequence: CASQGEHSPLHF. Written as DNA, the CDR3 is TGTGCCTCTCAGGGAGAGCATTCACCCCTCCACTTT. Filled out from reference TRBV9 and TRBJ1-6, the complete variable domain reads DSGVTQTPKHLITATGQRVTLRCSPRSGDLSVYWYQQSLDQGLQFLIQYYNGEERAKGNILERFSAQQFPDLHSELNLSSLELGDSALYFCASQGEHSPLHFGNGTRLTVT.

This CDR3 is CAIKGHLTRNTGELFF. The CDR3 DNA follows: TGTGCCATCAAAGGACACTTAACGAGGAACACCGGGGAGCTGTTTTTT. The chain carries TRBV10-3 and TRBJ2-2; perhaps TRBD1 as D (5 bases). The CDR3 covers 16 residues. The germline V gene encodes CDR1 ENHRY and CDR2 SYGVKD. V gave up 7 bases and J gave up 1 base, with 16 bases separating them.

V is TRBV12-5 and J is TRBJ2-3; TRBD2 aligns across 7 bases. The CDR3 has 14 amino acids. Trimming at V came to 6 bases and at J to 3 bases, leaving 6 bases not matched to a gene. The germline V gene encodes CDR1 LGHNT and CDR2 FRNRAP. CDR3 in DNA: TGTGCTAGTGGCCCTAGACTAGCAACAGATACGCAGTATTTT. It translates to CASGPRLATDTQYF.

The CDR3 protein is CASSWESEQYF. The CDR3 bases are TGCGCCAGCAGCTGGGAGTCCGAGCAGTACTTC. The chain employs TRBV5-1 and TRBJ2-7, with D perhaps matching TRBD2 (5 bases). Trimming removed 3 bases from V and 6 bases from J, with 7 bases in between. This CDR3 spans 11 amino acids. The germline V gene has CDR1 SGHRS and CDR2 YFSETQ.

The V and J genes are TRBV7-8 and TRBJ2-3; 11 bases fit TRBD2. After removal of 5 bases from V and 1 base from J, the junction contained 11 bases not matched to a gene. CDR3 size: 18 residues. Germline V gene data show CDR1 as SGHVS and CDR2 as FQNEAQ. CDR3 sequence reads: CASSPRLAGSPGTDTQYF. The CDR3 DNA reads as TGTGCCAGCAGCCCCCGACTAGCGGGGAGCCCGGGCACAGATACGCAGTATTTT. The complete variable domain, with remaining parts taken from reference TRBV7-8 and TRBJ2-3, reads GAGVSQSPRYKVAKRGQDVALRCDPISGHVSLFWYQQALGQGPEFLTYFQNEAQLDKSGLPSDRFFAERPEGSVSTLKIQRTQQEDSAVYLCASSPRLAGSPGTDTQYFGPGTRLTVL.

The DNA of the CDR3 is TGCGCCAGCAGCTTGGTAGGCATGAACACTGAAGCTTTCTTT. Encoded protein: CASSLVGMNTEAFF. This chain uses TRBV5-1 with TRBJ1-1; no firm D call. The germline V and J ends were trimmed by 0 bases and 0 bases, with 6 bases remaining between them. This CDR3 has 14 residues. Germline CDR1 and CDR2: SGHRS and YFSETQ.

The V call is TRBV5-6, the J call TRBJ1-6; a possible D gene is TRBD1 (5 bases). V was shortened by 4 bases and J by 10 bases, with 15 bases between the two germline ends. The CDR3 loop spans 14 amino acids. Germline V gene data show CDR1 as SGHDT and CDR2 as YYEEEE. This CDR3 reads CASSPIQGSSPLHF. CDR3 sequence (DNA): TGTGCCAGCAGCCCAATTCAGGGATCCTCACCCCTCCACTTT.

The chain couples TRBV10-3 to TRBJ1-2, with 8 bases fitting TRBD1. CDR1 is ENHRY, CDR2 SYGVKD, per germline. The V and J ends lost 3 bases and 6 bases, in that order; junction bases with no gene match: 3. The CDR3 runs to 13 residues. The CDR3, as DNA: TGTGCCATCAGTGATGGGACAGGCGATGGCTACACCTTC. It encodes CAISDGTGDGYTF.

This clone was seen more than once but under ten times. This chain links TRBV4-3 with TRBJ2-7; D unresolved. Germline V gene sequence: CDR1 LGHNA, CDR2 YSLEER. This CDR3 has 16 amino acids. The V gene lost 0 bases and the J gene lost 4 bases, with 16 bases spanning the gap. CDR3 bases: TGCGCCAGCAGCCAAGATCGAGGTTCAGCTGTGTACGAGCAGTACTTC. Translating gives CASSQDRGSAVYEQYF.

This chain joins TRBV4-1 and TRBJ2-1, with 8 bases lining up with TRBD2. The CDR3 sequence is 18 residues long. Trimming removed 1 base from V and 0 bases from J; junction bases left unmatched: 8. Per the germline V gene, CDR1 is MGHRA and CDR2 is YSYEKL. The CDR3 DNA reads TGCGCCAGCAGCCAAGGTCTAAGACTAGCGAACTCCTACAATGAGCAGTTCTTC. Its translation is CASSQGLRLANSYNEQFF.

This clone has only one observation. The chain has TRBV4-1 and TRBJ2-5, with D possibly matching TRBD2 (5 bases). Looked up from germline, CDR1 is MGHRA and CDR2 is YSYEKL. The CDR3 covers 16 residues. The germline V and J ends were trimmed by 0 bases and 5 bases, with 16 bases remaining between them. In DNA, the CDR3 is TGCGCCAGCAGCCAAGAGGCCAGCCCGTCGGGGGAGACCCAGTACTTC. It translates to CASSQEASPSGETQYF.

V gene TRBV11-2 combines with J gene TRBJ2-5, with a weak D call TRBD1 (6 bases). Germline loops: CDR1 SGHAT, CDR2 FQNNGV. V lost 6 bases, J lost 5 bases, and 13 bases lay in between. The CDR3 covers 13 residues. This CDR3 is CASRQQGRETQYF. CDR3 DNA: TGTGCCAGCAGACAACAGGGTCGGGAGACCCAGTACTTC.

V is TRBV23-1 and J is TRBJ2-1; D remains ambiguous. TRBV23-1 is treated as an ORF (open reading frame) with a function not yet certain. Trimming took off 3 bases at V and 0 bases at J, with 12 bases between the two ends. This CDR3 has 16 amino acids. CDR3 sequence reads: CASSQSRRSSYNEQFF. CDR3 sequence (DNA): TGCGCCAGCAGTCAGTCTCGACGGAGCTCCTACAATGAGCAGTTCTTC.

The chain employs TRBV2 and TRBJ1-5; D gene ambiguous. The CDR3 covers 14 residues. Germline assignment: CDR1 SNHLY and CDR2 FYNNEI. V lost 7 bases and J 5 bases, leaving 15 bases between the germline ends. The CDR3 reads CASKDRAEDQPQHF. The DNA for the CDR3 is TGTGCCAGCAAAGACCGGGCCGAGGATCAGCCCCAGCATTTT.

V and J are TRBV5-6 and TRBJ2-3; 10 bases map to TRBD2. CDR1 is SGHDT and CDR2 is YYEEEE in the germline V gene. V lost 3 bases and J lost 4; bases outside the gene matches: 14. This CDR3 is built from 18 residues. The CDR3 coding sequence is TGTGCCAGCAGCTGGGGAGCGGGAGGGCCTTATAACCCAGATACGCAGTATTTT. Residues: CASSWGAGGPYNPDTQYF.